These T cell receptor beta chains were read from a single sample in a study of T cell responses to AZD1222 COVID-19 vaccine. The table came from immunoSEQ multiplex PCR; TCRdb's copy has only in-frame clones and leaves some out. Of nearly 55,000 clones in the sample, approximately 88% were seen once. Sequences were derived from peripheral blood, sampled 28 days after the second AZD1222 dose. These receptors were taken from an adult who received the AZD1222 COVID-19 vaccine. CDR3s include the opening cysteine and the closing phenylalanine or tryptophan. D genes are given only for firm matches.

>TRBV9|TRBD1|15|TRBJ1-3
CASSRTGDSGNTIYF
TGTGCCAGCAGCAGGACAGGGGACTCTGGAAACACCATATATTTT
>TRBV6-6|.|13|TRBJ2-4
CASREGTKNIQYF
TGTGCCAGCAGGGAGGGGACCAAAAACATTCAGTACTTC
>TRBV25-1|.|15|TRBJ2-7
CASSEEKRGSYEQYF
TGTGCCAGCAGTGAAGAGAAAAGGGGGTCCTACGAGCAGTACTTC
>TRBV12-3/TRBV12-4|.|13|TRBJ1-1
CASNPDGGSEAFF
TGTGCCAGCAATCCGGACGGGGGGTCTGAAGCTTTCTTT
>TRBV30|TRBD2|12|TRBJ2-5
CAWTSGGETQYF
TGTGCCTGGACTAGCGGGGGAGAGACCCAGTACTTC
>TRBV10-3|.|14|TRBJ2-7
CAISDGDGTYEQYF
TGTGCCATCAGTGACGGGGACGGAACCTACGAGCAGTACTTC
>TRBV6-5|TRBD2|11|TRBJ2-7
CASVGGDEQYF
TGTGCCAGCGTCGGGGGGGATGAGCAGTACTTC
>TRBV7-2|.|17|TRBJ2-4
CASSLSPVTGQENIQYF
TGTGCCAGCAGCTTATCCCCGGTAACGGGGCAGGAAAACATTCAGTACTTC
>TRBV3-1/TRBV3-2|TRBD1|17|TRBJ1-1
CASSQGTFRGGFTEAFF
TGTGCCAGCAGCCAAGGGACCTTCAGGGGGGGCTTCACTGAAGCTTTCTTT
>TRBV5-1|.|14|TRBJ2-3
CASSLAGIADTQYF
TGCGCCAGCAGCTTAGCAGGGATCGCAGATACGCAGTATTTT
>TRBV5-1|TRBD2|13|TRBJ2-7
CASSLSGSNEQYF
TGCGCCAGCAGCTTGAGCGGGAGTAACGAGCAGTACTTC
>TRBV18|.|15|TRBJ1-2
CASSPFRDTAYGYTF
TGTGCCAGCTCACCATTCCGGGACACGGCCTATGGCTACACCTTC
>TRBV2|.|13|TRBJ2-1
CASSEAPPQGQFF
TGTGCCAGCAGTGAAGCACCCCCCCAAGGGCAGTTCTTC
>TRBV6-1|.|12|TRBJ2-7
CASSEIGYEQYF
TGTGCCAGCAGTGAAATTGGTTACGAGCAGTACTTC
>TRBV5-8|TRBD1|12|TRBJ1-2
CASSRQGWGYTF
TGTGCCAGCAGCCGACAGGGGTGGGGCTACACCTTC
>TRBV7-9|.|14|TRBJ2-3
CASSLGGIADTQYF
TGTGCCAGCAGCTTAGGAGGGATAGCAGATACGCAGTATTTT
>TRBV19|TRBD2|16|TRBJ2-7
CASSILAGGPVYEQYF
TGTGCCAGCTCAATTTTAGCGGGAGGGCCAGTTTACGAGCAGTACTTC